The 10 T cell receptor beta chains below come from one sample, sequenced in a study of blood T cell repertoires in COVID-19. Some clones are missing from TCRdb's copy, which holds only in-frame ones; the method was immunoSEQ multiplex PCR. The table has 55,000 to 70,000 clones, roughly three quarters seen once. Sequences were obtained from peripheral blood. The source is a man aged 60 to 75 with acute or convalescent COVID-19.

The V call is TRBV29-1, the J call TRBJ2-5; D is ambiguous. V was cut by 4 bases and J by 3 bases, with 3 bases left in between. Germline CDR1 SQVTM, CDR2 ANQGSEA. The CDR3 spans 10 residues. In DNA, the CDR3 is TGCAGCGTTGGAGAAGAGACCCAGTACTTC. Its protein is CSVGEETQYF.

This sequence joins TRBV7-2 and TRBJ1-6, with D possibly being TRBD1 (5 bases). Trimming took off 5 bases at V and 8 bases at J, with 19 bases between the two ends. This CDR3 has 16 amino acids. The germline gives CDR1 SGHTA, CDR2 FQGNSA. The CDR3 nucleotides are TGTGCCAGCAGCCTCCGGGGGGGACCTCTTTATTCACCCCTCCACTTT. Amino acid sequence: CASSLRGGPLYSPLHF.

The gene calls are TRBV5-1 and TRBJ1-6, with D possibly being TRBD1 (6 bases). Trimming removed 0 bases from V and 7 bases from J, with 11 bases in between. The CDR3 sequence is 15 residues long. Germline CDR1 is SGHRS and CDR2 is YFSETQ. The CDR3 DNA reads TGCGCCAGCAGCTTGGCCGCGGACAGCAATTCACCCCTCCACTTT. This codes for CASSLAADSNSPLHF.

This chain joins TRBV5-4 and TRBJ2-3; TRBD2 matches at 16 bases. The germline gives CDR1 SGHNT, CDR2 YYREEE (reference sequence). The junction had 9 bases not matched to a gene; V was cut back by 5 bases and J by 6 bases. This CDR3 comprises 17 residues. CDR3 in amino acids: CASSKPGTSGGADTQYF. The CDR3 region has the DNA TGTGCCAGCAGTAAGCCCGGGACTAGCGGGGGGGCGGATACGCAGTATTTT.

V gene TRBV18 combines with J gene TRBJ2-7, with 7 bases matching TRBD1. Germline V CDR1 and CDR2: KGHSH, LQKENI. The CDR3 loop spans 15 amino acids. J was trimmed by 6 bases and V by 3 bases; bases with no gene match: 11. This chain's CDR3 is CASSPKGTVALEQYF. CDR3 DNA: TGTGCCAGCTCACCTAAGGGGACAGTAGCCCTCGAGCAGTACTTC.

V and J are TRBV6-5 and TRBJ1-2, with TRBD1 matching over 7 bases. The CDR3 covers 15 residues. With 6 bases clipped from V and 0 bases from J, the junction kept 7 bases outside the gene matches. Germline-derived CDR1 and CDR2 are MNHEY and SVGAGI. In nucleotides, the CDR3 is TGTGCCAGCAGACAGGGGAATAATCCTAACTATGGCTACACCTTC. Translating it yields CASRQGNNPNYGYTF.

This clone was recorded only once. This chain uses TRBV5-1 with TRBJ1-6, with TRBD1 identical over 7 bases. V lost 0 bases to trimming and J lost 7 bases; unmatched junction nucleotides: 4. The germline V gene encodes CDR1 SGHRS and CDR2 YFSETQ. The CDR3 contains 15 residues. DNA for the CDR3: TGCGCCAGCAGCTTGGGGGCAGGGGGGAATTCACCCCTCCACTTT. It yields the protein CASSLGAGGNSPLHF.

CDR3 in amino acids: CASSGQSSYEQYF. The CDR3 coding sequence is TGTGCCAGCAGCGGACAGTCCTCCTACGAGCAGTACTTC. V is TRBV9 and J is TRBJ2-7, with D possibly TRBD1 on 5 matching bases. CDR1 and CDR2 from the germline V gene are SGDLS and YYNGEE. Trimming stripped 3 bases from V and 0 bases from J, with 7 bases between. This CDR3 comprises 13 residues.

This clone has just one count. The chain joins TRBV4-2 to TRBJ2-7; D possibly corresponds to TRBD1 (6 bases). Trimming removed 1 base from V and 3 bases from J, with 19 bases in between. Per germline, CDR1 LGHNA and CDR2 YNFKEQ. The CDR3 loop spans 17 amino acids. CDR3 in DNA: TGTGCCAGCAGCCAAGGGTCGGGCAGGGGTGTGGGCTACGAGCAGTACTTC. Translating it yields CASSQGSGRGVGYEQYF.

The J gene is TRBJ1-1, the V gene TRBV7-9; D is undetermined. Germline loops: CDR1 SEHNR, CDR2 FQNEAQ (reference sequence). The length of the CDR3 is 12 residues. Trimming took off 1 base at V and 8 bases at J, with 8 bases between the two ends. CDR3: CASSLGEAEAFF. CDR3 nucleotide sequence: TGTGCCAGCAGCTTAGGAGAAGCCGAAGCTTTCTTT.